This TCR beta chain was profiled in a study of T cell responses to AZD1222 COVID-19 vaccine. Regarding the study as a whole: Vaccination with two AZD1222 doses was followed by a rise in Spike-specific TCR breadth and depth.

This CDR3 region has 16 residues. Trimming removed 4 bases from V and 5 bases from J, with 22 bases in between. Germline CDR1 is SGHDT and CDR2 is YYEEEE. A note on this clone: Antigen specificity is unknown.

Data came from immunoSEQ multiplex PCR; TCRdb stores just in-frame clones and leaves some out. Among 100,000 or so clones listed, over 75% were seen once. This TCR was recovered from an adult in good health. The sample here was peripheral blood, taken on day 0 of AZD1222 vaccination. The gene calls are TRBV5-6 and TRBJ2-7; D unresolved. CDR3 protein: CASSRQPQVLINEQYF. The DNA for the CDR3 is TGTGCCAGCAGCCGGCAACCCCAGGTTCTGATCAACGAGCAGTACTTC.